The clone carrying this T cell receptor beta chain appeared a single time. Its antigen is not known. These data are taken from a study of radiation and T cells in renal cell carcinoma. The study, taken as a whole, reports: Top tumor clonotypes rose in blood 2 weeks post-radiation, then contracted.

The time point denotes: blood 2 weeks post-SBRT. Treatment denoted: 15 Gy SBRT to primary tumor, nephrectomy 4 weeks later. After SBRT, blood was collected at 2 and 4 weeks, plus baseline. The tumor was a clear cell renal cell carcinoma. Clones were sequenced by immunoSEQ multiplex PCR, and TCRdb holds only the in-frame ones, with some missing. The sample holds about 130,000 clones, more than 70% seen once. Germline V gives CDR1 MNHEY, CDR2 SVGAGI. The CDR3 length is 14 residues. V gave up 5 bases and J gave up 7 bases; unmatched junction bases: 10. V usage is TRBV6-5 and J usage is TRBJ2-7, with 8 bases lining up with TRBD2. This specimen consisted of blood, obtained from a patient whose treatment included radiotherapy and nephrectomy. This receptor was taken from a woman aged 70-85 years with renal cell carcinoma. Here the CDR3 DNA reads TGTGCCAGCAGTCGTAGCGGGGAAGAGAGAGAGCAGTACTTC. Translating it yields CASSRSGEEREQYF.